One and the same sample provided the 22 T cell receptor beta chains below, sequenced in a study of T-cell memory formation after mild COVID-19. TCRdb reprocessed the 5' RACE reads with MiXCR, giving one entry per CDR3 protein. The sample comprises under 200,000 distinct CDR3 sequences, around 13% of which are singletons, and 2.5% to 3.5% rests with the top ten. Sequenced sample: PBMCs or a T cell subset sorted from them (not recorded which). These receptors came from a young man who had mild COVID-19 (a few samples of this study predate the infection). Cell type and time point are not known.

The V and J genes are TRBV29-1 and TRBJ1-2, with D tentatively TRBD1 (5 bases). V was cut by 5 bases and J by 4 bases, with 14 bases left in between. From germline, CDR1 is SQVTM and CDR2 ANQGSEA. The CDR3 covers 13 residues. CDR3 loop: CSVPAGDGYGYTF. In DNA, the CDR3 is TGCAGCGTTCCCGCGGGGGACGGCTATGGCTACACCTTC.

The V and J genes are TRBV4-1 and TRBJ1-4, with D perhaps matching TRBD1 (6 bases). The germline V gene encodes CDR1 MGHRA and CDR2 YSYEKL. The CDR3 has 16 residues. The V gene lost 1 base and the J gene lost 7 bases, with 16 bases spanning the gap. The CDR3 sequence is CASSQAGGTRVEKLFF. CDR3 nucleotide sequence: TGCGCCAGCAGCCAAGCGGGCGGGACACGAGTTGAAAAACTGTTTTTT.

This clonotype has at least ten counts. The chain combines TRBV12-3 or TRBV12-4 with TRBJ1-1; D unresolved. Trimming shortened V by 4 bases and J by 4 bases, and 13 bases separated the two germline ends. CDR3 length: 14 amino acids. CDR3 coding DNA: TGTGCCAGCAGTTCCTTCGAGGCGGGCACTGAAGCTTTCTTT. Translation gives CASSSFEAGTEAFF.

V gene TRBV12-3 or TRBV12-4 combines with J gene TRBJ1-1; D call uncertain. The CDR3 loop spans 14 amino acids. Trimming stripped 7 bases from V and 4 bases from J, with 16 bases between. The CDR3 is CASTTSGDTTEAFF. For the CDR3, the DNA is TGTGCCAGCACTACGTCCGGGGATACCACTGAAGCTTTCTTT.

The table lists this clonotype with a few counts. This chain connects TRBV4-1 to TRBJ1-4; a weak D match, TRBD1 (5 bases). The V gene lost 4 bases and the J gene lost 7 bases, with 13 bases spanning the gap. The CDR3 consists of 14 residues. Germline CDR1 is MGHRA and CDR2 is YSYEKL. The CDR3 spells CASSRGPVGEKLFF. CDR3 nucleotide sequence: TGCGCCAGCAGCCGGGGACCAGTCGGTGAAAAACTGTTTTTT.

The chain uses TRBV5-1 and TRBJ2-3; D is perhaps TRBD1 (5 bases). The CDR3 is made up of 15 amino acids. V lost 4 bases, J lost 5 bases, and 17 bases lay in between. Germline lookup yields CDR1 SGHRS and CDR2 YFSETQ. CDR3 sequence (DNA): TGCGCCAGCAGCGTAACCAGGGATTCGGGAGATACGCAGTATTTT. It codes for CASSVTRDSGDTQYF.

The chain joins TRBV7-2 to TRBJ1-2; D is unresolved. The CDR3 is 14 amino acids. Germline assignment: CDR1 SGHTA and CDR2 FQGNSA. Trimming removed 2 bases at V and 2 bases at J, with 9 bases between. Here the CDR3 reads CASSLFLGNYGYTF. In DNA form, the CDR3 reads TGTGCCAGCAGCTTATTTTTGGGGAACTATGGCTACACCTTC.

This chain uses TRBV20-1 with TRBJ1-1; D might be TRBD1 (5 bases). V was clipped by 1 base and J by 1 base, with 16 bases between them. The CDR3 consists of 16 residues. Germline values: CDR1 DFQATT, CDR2 SNEGSKA (reference sequence). CDR3 bases: TGCAGTGCTAGAGGGGGGGGTACGGCCAGGAACACTGAAGCTTTCTTT. Translating gives CSARGGGTARNTEAFF.

This chain links TRBV30 with TRBJ2-3, with 8 bases matching TRBD1. The germline CDR1 and CDR2 sequences are GTSNPN and SVGIG (reference sequence). The CDR3 sequence is 15 residues long. With 7 bases clipped from V and 0 bases from J, the junction kept 9 bases outside the gene matches. The DNA for the CDR3 is TGTGCCTCACTCGCGAGGACAGGGAGCACAGATACGCAGTATTTT. It encodes CASLARTGSTDTQYF.

This clonotype was recorded many times. The chain is built from TRBV29-1 and TRBJ2-3; D may match TRBD1 or TRBD2 (5 bases each). The germline V gene encodes CDR1 SQVTM and CDR2 ANQGSEA. Trimming pared 3 bases from V and 3 bases from J, leaving 7 bases between. There are 12 residues in the CDR3. The CDR3: CSVDEGTDTQYF. For the CDR3, the DNA is TGCAGCGTTGACGAGGGGACAGATACGCAGTATTTT.

This clonotype has a count of ten or more. This chain connects TRBV20-1 to TRBJ2-7, with TRBD1 matching over 7 bases. This CDR3 is built from 15 residues. V was clipped by 6 bases and J by 3 bases; unmatched bases: 14. The germline V gene encodes CDR1 DFQATT and CDR2 SNEGSKA (reference sequence). As DNA, the CDR3 is TGCAGTGCACAGCCGGGACAGCTCCTGCTCTACGAGCAGTACGTC. Protein product: CSAQPGQLLLYEQYV.

This clonotype was recorded at least ten times. This chain links TRBV11-2 with TRBJ2-5, with D perhaps assigned TRBD1 or TRBD2 (5 bases each). The length of the CDR3 is 13 residues. CDR1 and CDR2 (germline): SGHAT, FQNNGV. V lost 3 bases and J 5 bases, leaving 10 bases between the germline ends. The CDR3 coding sequence is TGTGCCAGCAGCTTTATGGGGGTGGAGACCCAGTACTTC. It specifies CASSFMGVETQYF.

V is TRBV7-2 and J is TRBJ2-3; D is uncertain. Germline CDR1 SGHTA, CDR2 FQGNSA. The CDR3 spans 17 residues. Trimming took 2 bases from V and 0 from J, leaving 15 bases between them. CDR3 in amino acids: CASSLYFPGTSTDTQYF. CDR3 DNA: TGTGCCAGCAGCTTATATTTCCCCGGAACTAGCACAGATACGCAGTATTTT.

The chain has TRBV7-2 and TRBJ1-2; no clear D. V was clipped by 3 bases and J by 5 bases, with 13 bases between them. Per the germline V gene, CDR1 is SGHTA and CDR2 is FQGNSA. This CDR3 contains 14 residues. The CDR3 DNA reads TGTGCCAGCAGCTTCGGGAACCGTTGGTATGGCTACACCTTC. Translated, it gives CASSFGNRWYGYTF.

The sample holds a few counts of this clonotype. The rearrangement uses TRBV6-2 or TRBV6-3 and TRBJ2-3; 8 nucleotides match TRBD1. V shed 6 bases and J 6 bases; nucleotides not matched to a gene: 2. The CDR3 covers 12 residues. Germline V gene sequence: CDR1 MNHEY, CDR2 SVGEGT. This CDR3 reads CASRQGDDTQYF. The CDR3, as DNA: TGTGCCAGCAGACAGGGGGACGATACGCAGTATTTT.

This clonotype showed up just a few times. V gene TRBV7-6 combines with J gene TRBJ2-7, with D perhaps TRBD2 (6 bases). The CDR3 runs 16 residues. In germline, CDR1 is SGHVS, CDR2 FNYEAQ. The V end lost 0 bases, the J end lost 4 bases, and 16 bases lay between the germline ends. The CDR3 DNA reads TGTGCCAGCAGCTTAGCAGAAGCGGGTATCGTTTACGAGCAGTACTTC. Its translation: CASSLAEAGIVYEQYF.

This clonotype was detected only a few times. The chain links TRBV6-6 to TRBJ1-2; 9 positions match TRBD1. The germline V gene encodes CDR1 MNHNY and CDR2 SVGAGI (reference sequence). The CDR3 extends over 19 amino acids. Trimming took 5 bases from V and 8 from J; bases not matched to a gene: 24. Written as DNA, the CDR3 is TGTGCCAGCAGTGTACGGGACAGGGCAAGAGGGATTAGTTATGGGGGCTACACCTTC. This gives the protein CASSVRDRARGISYGGYTF.

V is TRBV9 and J is TRBJ2-3, with D perhaps assigned TRBD1 or TRBD2 (5 bases each). V dropped 0 bases and J dropped 0 bases, with 11 bases sitting between them. Germline assignment: CDR1 SGDLS and CDR2 YYNGEE. The CDR3 sequence is 16 residues long. The CDR3 DNA follows: TGTGCCAGCAGCGTAGATGGGGGTCTTAGCACAGATACGCAGTATTTT. Translating gives CASSVDGGLSTDTQYF. The complete variable domain, with remaining parts taken from reference TRBV9 and TRBJ2-3, reads DSGVTQTPKHLITATGQRVTLRCSPRSGDLSVYWYQQSLDQGLQFLIQYYNGEERAKGNILERFSAQQFPDLHSELNLSSLELGDSALYFCASSVDGGLSTDTQYFGPGTRLTVL.

The table lists this clonotype with a few counts. This chain links TRBV7-2 with TRBJ1-2, with 9 positions matching TRBD1. This CDR3 spans 15 amino acids. V gave up 2 bases and J gave up 5 bases; unmatched junction bases: 6. CDR1 and CDR2 from the germline V gene are SGHTA and FQGNSA. The CDR3 DNA is TGTGCCAGCAGCTTACCCCGGGACAGGGAATATGGCTACACCTTC. Residues: CASSLPRDREYGYTF.

This clonotype was seen a few times. The V and J genes are TRBV3-1 and TRBJ2-3, with 8 bases matching TRBD2. Germline CDR1 reads LGHDT; CDR2 reads YNNKEL (reference sequence). This CDR3 region has 13 residues. V lost 5 bases, J lost 6 bases, and 4 bases stayed unmatched. This CDR3 reads CASSSSGQDTQYF. CDR3 nucleotides: TGTGCCAGCAGCTCTAGCGGGCAGGATACGCAGTATTTT.

The CDR3 reads CASSPPLWTGGAGEQYF. DNA for the CDR3: TGTGCCAGCAGTCCACCGCTGTGGACAGGGGGCGCGGGCGAGCAGTACTTC. The V and J genes are TRBV12-3 or TRBV12-4 and TRBJ2-7; 11 nucleotides line up with TRBD1. The CDR3 contains 17 residues. The V segment lost 5 bases and the J segment 6 bases; nucleotides outside the gene matches: 15.

This clonotype was picked up a small number of times. The chain is built from TRBV10-3 and TRBJ1-4; 9 bases are shared with TRBD1. This CDR3 is built from 13 residues. Germline CDR1 is ENHRY and CDR2 is SYGVKD. The trim removed 11 bases at V and 5 bases at J, leaving 6 bases unmatched. The CDR3 region is CAARTGENEKLFF. In nucleotides, the CDR3 is TGTGCCGCCCGGACAGGGGAAAATGAAAAACTGTTTTTT.